One sample yielded the 21 T cell receptor beta chains listed below, sequenced in a study of Ad26.COV2.S vaccination and SARS-CoV-2 variants. Regarding treatment: roughly 20 received Ad26.COV2.S at low or high dose, single or two shots; several received placebo; per-sample allocation not given. Sample collection was performed on day 63 after the first vaccine or placebo injection. Data came from immunoSEQ multiplex PCR; TCRdb stores just in-frame clones and leaves some out. The sample shows about 480,000 clones, 87% of them seen only once. The sample was peripheral blood, taken in a trial of Ad26.COV2.S vaccine versus placebo. These receptor sequences come from a person between 18 and 65 years old who received the Ad26.COV2.S COVID-19 vaccine or a placebo.

The chain links TRBV30 to TRBJ2-1, with TRBD1 matching 9 bases. V shed 2 bases, J shed 5 bases, and the junction held 10 bases outside the gene matches. The CDR3 is 16 residues long. CDR1 and CDR2 from the germline V gene are GTSNPN and SVGIG (reference sequence). CDR3: CAWSFTDRGRNNEQFF. CDR3 nucleotide sequence: TGTGCCTGGAGTTTTACGGACAGGGGTCGAAACAATGAGCAGTTCTTC.

This clone has only a few counts. The chain joins TRBV4-3 to TRBJ2-5; 11 positions agree with TRBD2. Germline loops: CDR1 LGHNA, CDR2 YSLEER. The CDR3 covers 16 residues. J lost 5 bases, V lost 3 bases, and 8 bases had no gene match. CDR3 sequence reads: CASSHLLAGGDETQYF. CDR3 bases: TGCGCCAGCAGCCATTTGCTAGCGGGAGGAGACGAGACCCAGTACTTC.

The chain combines TRBV7-2 with TRBJ1-3, with 9 bases identical to TRBD1. Germline trimming cut 2 bases from V and 6 bases from J; bases unmatched to any gene: 8. Germline assignment: CDR1 SGHTA and CDR2 FQGNSA. The CDR3 loop spans 16 amino acids. CDR3 in amino acids: CASSLSVGTGLNTIYF. The CDR3 nucleotides are TGTGCCAGCAGCTTATCTGTCGGGACAGGGTTAAACACCATATATTTT.

This clone came up a few times. The rearrangement joins TRBV4-1 to TRBJ2-7; 7 bases are shared with TRBD1. Germline V gene lookup returns CDR1 MGHRA and CDR2 YSYEKL. The CDR3 has 14 amino acids. J lost 2 bases, V lost 2 bases, and 3 bases had no gene match. The CDR3 DNA is TGCGCCAGCAGCCAAAGGACAGGAACCTACGAGCAGTACTTC. Translating it yields CASSQRTGTYEQYF.

The gene calls are TRBV19 and TRBJ1-1; TRBD1 might be the D (6 bases). CDR3 length: 15 amino acids. Germline CDR1 LNHDA, CDR2 SQIVND (reference sequence). The V gene lost 3 bases and the J gene lost 0 bases, with 11 bases spanning the gap. The CDR3 nucleotides are TGTGCCAGTAGTATGACAGGTCTTATGAACACTGAAGCTTTCTTT. It specifies CASSMTGLMNTEAFF.

The J gene is TRBJ2-3, the V gene TRBV30; TRBD1 might be the D (5 bases). Germline-derived CDR1 and CDR2 are GTSNPN and SVGIG (reference sequence). Trimming removed 2 bases at V and 0 bases at J, with 15 bases between. The CDR3 sequence is 16 residues long. CDR3 DNA: TGTGCCTGGAGTCTTGGGGCCGCGCCAAGCACAGATACGCAGTATTTT. Translated, it gives CAWSLGAAPSTDTQYF.

DNA of the CDR3: TGTGCCTGGAGTGTACGGCGGCAGGATGGCTACACCTTC. It yields the protein CAWSVRRQDGYTF. The chain carries TRBV30 and TRBJ1-2; D not resolved. The CDR3 runs 13 residues. The V end was cut by 0 bases, the J end by 6 bases, with 11 bases between. CDR1 and CDR2 (germline): GTSNPN, SVGIG (reference sequence).

In this sample, this clone turned up a few times. The chain has TRBV29-1 and TRBJ2-2; no reliable D call. Germline values: CDR1 SQVTM, CDR2 ANQGSEA. This CDR3 has 12 residues. Trimming cost V 7 bases and J 10 bases, with 16 bases left between them. The CDR3 DNA reads TGCAGCGCCGCGTACTCCGGCGTGGAGCTGTTTTTT. Its translation: CSAAYSGVELFF.

For this clone: Additional DNA sequences in this sample encode the identical CDR3. The gene calls are TRBV27 and TRBJ1-2; D unclear. CDR3 length: 13 amino acids. Germline CDR1 and CDR2: MNHEY and SMNVEV (reference sequence). V was cut by 3 bases and J by 4 bases, with 9 bases left in between. The DNA of the CDR3 is TGTGCCAGCAGTTTTTCTGGGAGCTATGGCTACACCTTC. Translated: CASSFSGSYGYTF.

This rearrangement joins TRBV18 to TRBJ2-7; 7 bases fit TRBD1. Germline V gene sequence: CDR1 KGHSH, CDR2 LQKENI. This CDR3 spans 14 amino acids. V shed 4 bases, J shed 2 bases, and the junction held 5 bases outside the gene matches. The CDR3 region has the DNA TGTGCCAGCTCACACCGGGACAGACCCTACGAGCAGTACTTC. Residues: CASSHRDRPYEQYF.

The chain recombines TRBV11-3 with TRBJ2-7; weak D call: TRBD2 (6 bases). V lost 2 bases to trimming and J lost 6 bases, with 17 bases between them. The CDR3 sequence is 15 residues long. The germline V gene has CDR1 SGHNT and CDR2 YENEEA. DNA of the CDR3: TGTGCCAGCAGCTTAAACGGAGGGGTTGGTGTCGAGCAGTACTTC. Encoded protein: CASSLNGGVGVEQYF.

The chain couples TRBV28 to TRBJ1-5; TRBD1 matches at 10 bases. V shed 6 bases and J 6 bases; nucleotides not matched to a gene: 5. The CDR3 spans 14 residues. Germline CDR1 is MDHEN and CDR2 is SYDVKM. The CDR3, as DNA: TGTGCCAGCAGCCTGGACAGGGGGGCTCAGCCCCAGCATTTT. It codes for CASSLDRGAQPQHF. The full variable domain, completed using reference TRBV28 and TRBJ1-5, is DVKVTQSSRYLVKRTGEKVFLECVQDMDHENMFWYRQDPGLGLRLIYFSYDVKMKEKGDIPEGYSVSREKKERFSLILESASTNQTSMYLCASSLDRGAQPQHFGDGTRLSIL.

The chain uses TRBV4-2 and TRBJ2-1; no definite D call. This CDR3 region has 18 residues. Germline loops: CDR1 LGHNA, CDR2 YNFKEQ. The ends were cut back, 1 base at V and 7 bases at J, with 23 bases in the middle. In nucleotides, the CDR3 is TGTGCCAGCAGCCAAGTTCATGGTGGAAATAGCTTGTCGAATGAGCAGTTCTTC. It yields the protein CASSQVHGGNSLSNEQFF.

The chain uses TRBV9 and TRBJ1-1; 7 bases map to TRBD1. The germline V gene encodes CDR1 SGDLS and CDR2 YYNGEE. The CDR3 loop spans 15 amino acids. The J segment lost 3 bases and the V segment lost 0 bases, leaving 5 bases of the junction unmatched. In nucleotides, the CDR3 is TGTGCCAGCAGCGTAGGAGGGGGCCCTTACACTGAAGCTTTCTTT. Amino acids: CASSVGGGPYTEAFF.

This sequence joins TRBV4-2 and TRBJ2-7; no reliable D call. Trimming shortened V by 1 base and J by 4 bases, and 8 bases separated the two germline ends. This CDR3 has 13 amino acids. Germline-derived CDR1 and CDR2 are LGHNA and YNFKEQ. CDR3 sequence reads: CASSQVSLYEQYF. CDR3 bases: TGTGCCAGCAGCCAAGTTTCGTTATACGAGCAGTACTTC.

J is TRBJ2-5 and V is TRBV27, with D possibly matching TRBD2 (6 bases). V lost 5 bases and J 5 bases, leaving 15 bases between the germline ends. Germline CDR1 reads MNHEY; CDR2 reads SMNVEV (reference sequence). The CDR3 has 14 amino acids. The CDR3 protein is CASSPLGGGETQYF. The CDR3 DNA is TGTGCCAGCAGTCCCCTGGGTGGGGGGGAGACCCAGTACTTC.

The chain carries TRBV2 and TRBJ1-1; TRBD1 agrees at 9 bases. The CDR3 covers 13 residues. The germline V gene encodes CDR1 SNHLY and CDR2 FYNNEI. CDR3 nucleotide sequence: TGTGCTTCGGGACAGGGACCGAACACTGAAGCTTTCTTT. Its translation: CASGQGPNTEAFF.

This chain links TRBV2 with TRBJ2-1; a weak D match, TRBD2 (5 bases). From germline, CDR1 is SNHLY and CDR2 FYNNEI. The length of the CDR3 is 10 residues. V lost 8 bases to trimming and J lost 7 bases, with 6 bases between them. The CDR3, as DNA: TGTGCCAGCCGGGGTAATGAGCAGTTCTTC. It yields the protein CASRGNEQFF.

This clone appeared once. The V gene is TRBV7-9, the J gene TRBJ2-1; D unclear. V lost 3 bases to trimming and J lost 10 bases, with 7 bases between them. Per the germline V gene, CDR1 is SEHNR and CDR2 is FQNEAQ (reference sequence). The CDR3 has 11 residues. The CDR3 coding sequence is TGTGCCAGCAGCTTTGCTTCAGAGCAGTTCTTC. This gives the protein CASSFASEQFF.

The chain employs TRBV4-3 and TRBJ2-3; D is uncertain. CDR3 size: 15 residues. Germline V gives CDR1 LGHNA, CDR2 YSLEER. Between the trimmed V and J ends, which lost 0 bases and 5 bases, there was a span of 12 bases. CDR3 sequence (DNA): TGCGCCAGCAGCCAAGAGAGGCAGGCTAGAGATACGCAGTATTTT. It encodes CASSQERQARDTQYF.

The chain links TRBV7-3 to TRBJ2-4, with D perhaps TRBD1 (5 bases). This CDR3 comprises 15 residues. Trimming cost V 4 bases and J 0 bases, with 10 bases left between them. Germline V lookup: CDR1 SGHTA, CDR2 FQGTGA. The CDR3 region is CASSWGSLAKNIQYF. The CDR3 bases are TGTGCCAGCAGCTGGGGCAGTCTAGCCAAAAACATTCAGTACTTC.